This paragraph covers one T cell receptor (beta chain) sequence. The antigen it binds to is not known. Base qualities are missing; no much larger clone stands one base away. The data were taken from a study of cytomegalovirus exposure and HLA in healthy donors (dated by TCRdb to about 2017). About the investigation overall: According to an earlier analysis of 587 of the donors, about 179 million T cells yielded 90 million to 140 million unique TCR beta sequences and roughly 280 Gb of sequence data. Both class I and class II loci were covered by HLA typing, at four-digit resolution. All discovery cohort repertoires had been generated using a single sequencing platform. Typing coverage varied by locus: about 620-630 donors for A, B, C, DRB1 and DQB1; around 560 for DQA1; more than 600 for DPA1; 450 to 480 for DPB1. Along with the 666-subject first cohort, a separate validation cohort of around 120 different subjects was used. The study aimed to test whether signatures of past pathogen exposure could be identified by cataloging public T cell receptors. In a later genetic analysis, genome-wide SNP genotypes for about 65% of the roughly 700 donors were used, and that subset was treated as a discovery cohort. Donor age, sex, ethnicity and CMV serostatus were compiled together with the repertoire data. Among 398 genotyped donors of the cohort, an average of approximately 200,000 unique TCR beta nucleotide sequences was sequenced per donor, of which 15% to 20% were non-productive. The study profiled the T cell repertoires of about 720 subjects by immunosequencing and related them to cytomegalovirus serostatus. Of the 300 to 500 genotyped donors, 80% to 90% were placed in the genetic ancestry cluster associated with self-reported Caucasian donors. The study combined high-throughput TCR immunosequencing, statistical association of individual TCRs with disease status, and machine learning to predict cytomegalovirus infection status. An early release covering around 630 HLA-typed donors comprised approximately 290 gigabases of sequencing data and tens of millions of unique TCR sequences. Rather than using new phenotypic data, the later analysis identified candidate immune exposures from TCR beta sequences and from how often those sequences occurred across donors. An earlier analysis of approximately 500 of the donors applied high-throughput TCR beta sequencing to assess whether each TCR beta V gene segment acted as functional or pseudogenic. A later analysis re-analyzed previously published TCR beta repertoires from approximately 670 donors and added high-resolution HLA genotyping to study TCR occurrence patterns. Roughly five DR-DQ haplotypes were handled as single units for association and clustering because linkage in the cohort was strong.

The study at large found these results: In a later analysis, HLA-associated TCR beta chains were found to be more clonally expanded and to have lower generation probabilities than equally common non-associated chains. It was suggested by the authors that the approach could potentially be generalized to other disease states and immunological phenotypes. A total of 150 to 200 TCR beta chains were listed by the study as associated with cytomegalovirus. Several of the top co-occurrence clusters appeared to be linked to parvovirus B19, influenza, CMV and Epstein-Barr virus, according to a later analysis. A group of highly shared sequence variants was considered likely to be a technical artifact of the sequencing pipeline. In both the original and validation cohorts, the classifier was reported to diagnose cytomegalovirus status with high specificity and sensitivity. In a later analysis, most CMV-associated TCR beta chains were found to appear HLA-restricted, with HLA associations seemingly driven largely by CMV exposure. The presence/absence analyses assumed that sequencing depth was roughly uniform across donors, and that assumption may not be true. Because the 87-base-pair reads could not distinguish some IMGT-functional V segments, including TRBV6-2 and TRBV6-3, those segments were excluded. A few of the identified cytomegalovirus-associated TCR beta chains were confirmed in vitro to be specific for cytomegalovirus antigens. An association between a missense DCLRE1C variant and V-gene and J-gene trimming of TCR beta chains was found in a later genetic analysis and replicated in an independent cohort. For the cohort, immune exposure information was limited to CMV serostatus. Correlated functional status among segregating V segments might be attributable to linkage disequilibrium, but an unknown experimental factor could not be ruled out. HLA typing was unavailable for some donors at each locus, so association tests used only the typed subset. The earlier analysis of around 600 of the donors excluded approximately 17 rarely observed V segments, including chromosome 9 orphons, because counts were too low. In a later genetic analysis, fewer N-insertions in productive TCRs were reported among donors in an Asian-associated ancestry cluster than the approximately 630-donor mean. When HLA alleles, especially DR and DQ, strongly co-occurred, TCR associations were difficult to assign to individual alleles. A further reported finding was that TCR beta sequences accurately predicted the HLA-A and HLA-B alleles for most subjects in the first cohort. While some public TCRs were present in many individuals, most TCR sequences turned up only very rarely across donors. In this cohort, only TCR beta chains were sequenced, and detectable features were limited by the absence of alpha or paired-chain data. Specific HLA alleles were associated with roughly 17,000 TCR beta sequences at a false discovery rate of 0.05 in a later analysis. In an earlier analysis of about 550 of the donors, most TCR beta V segments were observed in productive rearrangements about 87% or about 30% of the time, broadly matching IMGT annotations. In a later analysis, TCR association rates were found to vary across HLA loci, with the most associated TCRs seen for DRB1 alleles and the fewest for HLA-C alleles.

The cohort consisted of 670 or so healthy bone marrow donors. Cohort members were all nominally healthy when sampled, although unrecorded immune exposures were likely present. The donor tested CMV seronegative and was one of the 352 seronegative cohort members. A peripheral blood sample was collected from each donor, and TCR beta sequencing was performed on peripheral blood mononuclear cells. The Qiagen DNeasy Blood Extraction Kit was used to extract genomic DNA from the blood cell samples. Library generation was performed with the immunoSEQ multiplex PCR assay. A mixture of 60 forward primers for TCR Vbeta segments and 13 reverse primers for TCR Jbeta segments was used in the multiplex PCR. Amplification of the CDR3 region of rearranged TCR beta genes was performed with a multiplex PCR assay on genomic DNA. On the Illumina HiSeq System, the amplified TCR beta libraries were sequenced as 87-base-pair reads. Regarding the original processing steps: A later analysis tallied 75 million to 95 million unique TCR beta chains across the approximately 670 repertoires, and around 10 million of those chains were shared by two or more donors. To remove PCR and sequencing errors, raw reads were error-corrected and collapsed into unique sequences using a nearest-neighbor algorithm that merged closely related sequences. Alignment of CDR3 sequences to IMGT reference sequences was used to assign V, D and J gene segments. For a sequence to be retained, a match of at least six nucleotides to both a V gene segment and a J gene segment was required. A rearrangement was called productive if the CDR3 had no stop codons and remained in frame with V and J, and every other rearrangement was called non-productive. Following IMGT convention, CDR3 was defined as the stretch from the second conserved V-encoded cysteine up to the conserved J-encoded phenylalanine. In an earlier analysis of more than 550 of the donors, sequences lacking an unambiguous match to a single V gene segment were excluded. An earlier analysis of a few hundred of the donors classified V segments as functional when productive rearrangements were above 56.7% and as segregating when the standard deviation between donors was above 5%. To diagnose cytomegalovirus status from the catalog of TCR beta chain sequences, a statistical classification framework was built. In a later analysis, TCR nucleotide sequences were compared against IMGT/GENE-DB human TR gene sequences so that V and J genes could be assigned. In a later analysis, CDR3 sequences and most-parsimonious VDJ recombination scenarios were assigned using the TCRdist pipeline. In a later analysis, each TCR beta chain was defined by its CDR3 amino acid sequence together with its V-gene family, and reads lacking a unique V-gene family were excluded. In a later analysis, several hundred highly shared, low-generation-probability nucleotide sequences were removed to address suspected cross-contamination and a sequencing artifact. In a later analysis, a clonal expansion index was calculated for each public chain from normalized within-repertoire ranks of inferred template counts. A later analysis computed generation probabilities with a VDJ recombination model fitted to out-of-frame rearrangements, and checked the results against IGoR. Hypergeometric tests were used in a later analysis to score TCR-TCR, TCR-HLA and TCR-CMV co-occurrence, with a repertoire-size bias correction applied to the TCR pairs. False discovery rates were estimated in a later analysis by permuting HLA or CMV assignments 20 times. A later analysis grouped co-occurring TCRs with DBSCAN, adding TCRdist sequence similarity when clustering within HLA-allele-positive subsets. Repertoires with fewer than 30,000 or more than 120,000 public chains, plus five repertoires with anomalous nucleotide sharing, were excluded from co-occurrence clustering. TCRdb limited this immuneACCESS table to in-frame rearrangements with V and J called. A share of clones is missing; checked studies link under half to unresolved V genes, and the rest is unexplained. V and J calls and clone size come straight from that table; D and trimming were deduced from the DNA. A total of 100,000 or so clones appear in this sample, roughly 79% of them only once. About 1.9% of the sample belongs to the ten largest clones.

A distance of 16 bases separates the germline ends of V and J, which lose 4 bases and 4 bases respectively. The CDR3 covers 14 residues, taking in both the cysteine and the phenylalanine. Only the CDR3 part of the read is kept: 42 bases, read in frame from the first base. CDR1 and CDR2 were assigned from the germline V gene (reference sequence) as GTSNPN and SVGIG. The V gene is TRBV30 and the J gene is TRBJ1-2, with no reliable assignment of the D segment. This TCR came from a woman between 40 and 55 years old in good health and CMV-seronegative. The specimen was PBMCs. CDR3 protein: CAWTDFRGSYGYTF. The nucleotides are TGTGCCTGGACCGACTTCCGGGGATCCTATGGCTACACCTTC.